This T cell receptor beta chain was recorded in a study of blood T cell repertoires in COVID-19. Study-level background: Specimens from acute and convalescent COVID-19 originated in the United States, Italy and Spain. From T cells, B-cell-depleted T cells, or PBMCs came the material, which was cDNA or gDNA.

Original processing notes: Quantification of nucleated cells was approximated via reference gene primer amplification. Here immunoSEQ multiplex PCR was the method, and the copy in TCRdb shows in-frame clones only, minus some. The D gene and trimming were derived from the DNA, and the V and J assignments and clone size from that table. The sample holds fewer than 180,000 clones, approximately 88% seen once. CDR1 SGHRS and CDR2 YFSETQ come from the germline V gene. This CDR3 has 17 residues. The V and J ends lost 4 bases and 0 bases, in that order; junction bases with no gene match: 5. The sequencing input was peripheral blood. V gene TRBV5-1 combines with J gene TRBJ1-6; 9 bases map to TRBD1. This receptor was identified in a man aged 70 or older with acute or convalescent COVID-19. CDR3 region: CASSPRTGDSYNSPLHF. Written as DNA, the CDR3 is TGCGCCAGCAGCCCCAGGACAGGGGACTCCTATAATTCACCCCTCCACTTT.